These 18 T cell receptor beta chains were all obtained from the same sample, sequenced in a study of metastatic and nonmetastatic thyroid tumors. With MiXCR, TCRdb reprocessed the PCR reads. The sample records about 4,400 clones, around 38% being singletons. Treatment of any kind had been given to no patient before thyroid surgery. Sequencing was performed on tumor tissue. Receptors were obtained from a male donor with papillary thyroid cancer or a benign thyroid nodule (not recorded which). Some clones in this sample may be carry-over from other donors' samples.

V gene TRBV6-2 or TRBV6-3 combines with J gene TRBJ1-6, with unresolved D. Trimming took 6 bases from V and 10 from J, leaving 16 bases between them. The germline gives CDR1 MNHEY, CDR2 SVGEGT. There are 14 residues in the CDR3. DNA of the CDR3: TGTGCCAGCAGCCCACTCCTGGCGTCGTCACCCCTCCACTTT. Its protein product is CASSPLLASSPLHF.

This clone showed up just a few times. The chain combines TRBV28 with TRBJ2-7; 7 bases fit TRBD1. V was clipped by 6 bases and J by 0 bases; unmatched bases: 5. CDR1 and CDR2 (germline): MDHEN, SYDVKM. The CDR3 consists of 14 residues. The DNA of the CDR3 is TGTGCCAGCAGGTTCCGGGACAGCTCCTACGAGCAGTACTTC. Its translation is CASRFRDSSYEQYF.

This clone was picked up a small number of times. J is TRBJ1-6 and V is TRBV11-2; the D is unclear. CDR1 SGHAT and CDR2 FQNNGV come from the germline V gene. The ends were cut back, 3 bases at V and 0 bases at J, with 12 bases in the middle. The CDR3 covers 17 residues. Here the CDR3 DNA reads TGTGCCAGCAGCTTCCTCGGGCAGCGCTCCTATAATTCACCCCTCCACTTT. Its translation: CASSFLGQRSYNSPLHF.

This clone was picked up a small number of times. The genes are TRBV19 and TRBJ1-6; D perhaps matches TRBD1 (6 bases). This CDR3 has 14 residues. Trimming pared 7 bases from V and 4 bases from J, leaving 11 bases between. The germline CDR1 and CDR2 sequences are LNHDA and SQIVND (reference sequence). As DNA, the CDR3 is TGTGCCAGTACCGAAGGGGGTTATAATTCACCCCTCCACTTT. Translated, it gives CASTEGGYNSPLHF.

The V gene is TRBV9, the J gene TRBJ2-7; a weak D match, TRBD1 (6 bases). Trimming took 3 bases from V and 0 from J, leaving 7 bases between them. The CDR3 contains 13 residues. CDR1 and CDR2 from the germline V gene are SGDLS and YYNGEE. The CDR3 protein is CASSAGHSYEQYF. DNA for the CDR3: TGTGCCAGCAGCGCGGGACACTCCTACGAGCAGTACTTC. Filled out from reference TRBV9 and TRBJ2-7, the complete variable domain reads DSGVTQTPKHLITATGQRVTLRCSPRSGDLSVYWYQQSLDQGLQFLIQYYNGEERAKGNILERFSAQQFPDLHSELNLSSLELGDSALYFCASSAGHSYEQYFGPGTRLTVT.

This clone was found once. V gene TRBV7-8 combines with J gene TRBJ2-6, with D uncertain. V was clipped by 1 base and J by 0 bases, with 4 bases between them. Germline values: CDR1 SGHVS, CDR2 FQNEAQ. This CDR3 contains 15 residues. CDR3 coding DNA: TGTGCCAGCAGCTTAGGGGGCTCTGGGGCCAACGTCCTGACTTTC. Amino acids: CASSLGGSGANVLTF.

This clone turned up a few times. The DNA for the CDR3 is TGCGCCAGCAGCCAAGATTGGACCAACGCCTACAATGAGCAGTTCTTC. This translates into CASSQDWTNAYNEQFF. The chain combines TRBV4-1 with TRBJ2-1; D uncertain. This CDR3 contains 16 residues. Germline CDR1 MGHRA, CDR2 YSYEKL. Trimming removed 0 bases from V and 2 bases from J, with 11 bases in between.

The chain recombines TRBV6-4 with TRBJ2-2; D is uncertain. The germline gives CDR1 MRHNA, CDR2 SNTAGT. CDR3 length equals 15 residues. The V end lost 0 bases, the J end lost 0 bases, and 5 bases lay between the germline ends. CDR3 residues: CASSDSSANTGELFF. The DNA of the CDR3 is TGTGCCAGCAGTGACTCCTCCGCGAACACCGGGGAGCTGTTTTTT.

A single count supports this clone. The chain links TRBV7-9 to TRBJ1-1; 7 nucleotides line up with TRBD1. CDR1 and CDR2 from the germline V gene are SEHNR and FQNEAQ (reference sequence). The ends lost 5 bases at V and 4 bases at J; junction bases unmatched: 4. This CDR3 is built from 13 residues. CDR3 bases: TGTGCCAGCAGCGACCGGACAGGCACTGAAGCTTTCTTT. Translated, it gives CASSDRTGTEAFF.

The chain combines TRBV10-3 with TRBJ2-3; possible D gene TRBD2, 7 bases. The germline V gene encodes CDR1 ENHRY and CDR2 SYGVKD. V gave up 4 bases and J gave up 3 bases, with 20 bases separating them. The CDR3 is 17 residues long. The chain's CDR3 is CAISGTAGGARTDTQYF. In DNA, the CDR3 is TGTGCCATCAGTGGGACCGCTGGGGGGGCCAGGACAGATACGCAGTATTTT.

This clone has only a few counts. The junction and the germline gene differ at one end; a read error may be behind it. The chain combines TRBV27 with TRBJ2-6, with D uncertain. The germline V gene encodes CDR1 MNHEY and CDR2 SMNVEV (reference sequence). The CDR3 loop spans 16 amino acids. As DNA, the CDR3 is TGTGCCAGCAGTTTAAGTCCCTACTCTGTGGCCAACGTCCTGACTTTC. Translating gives CASSLSPYSVANVLTF.

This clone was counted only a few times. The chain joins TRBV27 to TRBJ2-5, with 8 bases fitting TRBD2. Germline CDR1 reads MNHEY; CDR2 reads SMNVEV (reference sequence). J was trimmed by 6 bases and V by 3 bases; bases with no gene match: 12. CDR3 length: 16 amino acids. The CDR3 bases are TGTGCCAGCAGTTTTTTATCGACGGGAGGGCAAAAGACCCAGTACTTC. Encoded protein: CASSFLSTGGQKTQYF.

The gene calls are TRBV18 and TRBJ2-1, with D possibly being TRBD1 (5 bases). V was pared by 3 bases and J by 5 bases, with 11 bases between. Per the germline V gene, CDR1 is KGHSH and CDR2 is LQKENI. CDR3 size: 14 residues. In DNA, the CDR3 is TGTGCCAGCTCACCCCAGGGCAGAAACAATGAGCAGTTCTTC. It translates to CASSPQGRNNEQFF.

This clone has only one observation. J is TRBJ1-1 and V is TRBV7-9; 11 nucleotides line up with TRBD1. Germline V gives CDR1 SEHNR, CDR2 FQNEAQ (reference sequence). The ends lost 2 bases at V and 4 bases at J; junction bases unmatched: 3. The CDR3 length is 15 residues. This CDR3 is CASSLWGTGGTEAFF. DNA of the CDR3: TGTGCCAGCAGCTTATGGGGGACAGGGGGCACTGAAGCTTTCTTT.

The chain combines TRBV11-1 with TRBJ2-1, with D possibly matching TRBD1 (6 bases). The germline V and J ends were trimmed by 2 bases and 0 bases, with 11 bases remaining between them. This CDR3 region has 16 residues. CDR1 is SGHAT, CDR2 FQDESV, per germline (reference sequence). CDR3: CASSLRGTDSYNEQFF. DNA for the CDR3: TGTGCCAGCAGCTTAAGGGGGACCGACTCCTACAATGAGCAGTTCTTC.

CDR3 protein: CASSVGDSTDTQYF. CDR3 DNA: TGTGCCAGCAGTGTTGGGGATAGCACAGATACGCAGTATTTT. The chain couples TRBV2 to TRBJ2-3, with unresolved D. Trimming shortened V by 4 bases and J by 0 bases, and 8 bases separated the two germline ends. Germline CDR1 reads SNHLY; CDR2 reads FYNNEI. The CDR3 runs 14 residues.

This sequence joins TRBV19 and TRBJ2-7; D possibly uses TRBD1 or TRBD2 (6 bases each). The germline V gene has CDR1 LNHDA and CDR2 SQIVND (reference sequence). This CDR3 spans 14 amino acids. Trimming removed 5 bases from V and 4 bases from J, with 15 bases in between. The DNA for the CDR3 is TGTGCCAGTAGTGACGGGAGCAGGGGTTACGAGCAGTACTTC. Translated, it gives CASSDGSRGYEQYF.

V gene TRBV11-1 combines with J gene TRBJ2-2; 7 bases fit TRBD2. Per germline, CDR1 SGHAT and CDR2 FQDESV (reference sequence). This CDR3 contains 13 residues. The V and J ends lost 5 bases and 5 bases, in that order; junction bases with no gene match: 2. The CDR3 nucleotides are TGTGCCAGCAGCCTGGGGGGGACCGGGGAGCTGTTTTTT. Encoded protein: CASSLGGTGELFF.